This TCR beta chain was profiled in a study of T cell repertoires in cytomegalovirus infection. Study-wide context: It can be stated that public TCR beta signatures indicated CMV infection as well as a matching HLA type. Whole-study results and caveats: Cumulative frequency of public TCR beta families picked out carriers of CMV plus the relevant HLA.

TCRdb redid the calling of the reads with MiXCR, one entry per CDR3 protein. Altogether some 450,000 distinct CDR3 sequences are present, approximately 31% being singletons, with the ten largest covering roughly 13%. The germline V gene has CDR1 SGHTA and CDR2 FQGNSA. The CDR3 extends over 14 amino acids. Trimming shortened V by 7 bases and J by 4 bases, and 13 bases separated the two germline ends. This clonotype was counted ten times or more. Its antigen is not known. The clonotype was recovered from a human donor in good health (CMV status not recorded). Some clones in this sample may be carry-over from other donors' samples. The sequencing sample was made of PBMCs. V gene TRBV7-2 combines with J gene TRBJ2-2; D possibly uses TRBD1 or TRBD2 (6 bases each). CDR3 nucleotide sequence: TGTGCCAGCAAGGGGGGTGTGGGCACCGGGGAGCTGTTTTTT. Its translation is CASKGGVGTGELFF.